Listed below are T cell receptor beta chains from one sample, sequenced in a study of OX40 agonist ivuxolimab in advanced cancers. Generated by immunoSEQ multiplex PCR, the TCRdb table keeps only in-frame clones and is missing some. This table has tens of thousands of clones, more than 70% appearing once. The input for sequencing was CD4+ or CD8+ T cells sorted from blood, taken in a trial of the OX40 agonist ivuxolimab. The receptors shown here come from an adult with an advanced solid tumor such as melanoma, head and neck, liver or kidney cancer. CDR3s include the opening cysteine and the closing phenylalanine or tryptophan.

v_call cdr3_aa
TRBV10-3 CAIRVTGETHSGANVLTF
TRBV7-2 CASSPQTSRGQETQYF
TRBV5-5 CASSQASGTDSGNTIYF
TRBV13 CASSPTGSADNSPLHF
TRBV30 CAWSQGGLETQYF
TRBV5-6 CASSLGSGGGELAKNIQYF
TRBV5-4 CASSLEGPPGNEQFF
TRBV7-2 CASSLLNTGELFF
TRBV7-7 CASSLVVGDNEQFF
TRBV4-1 CASSQSTGLQPQHF
TRBV6-5 CASSPEWSEAFF
TRBV30 CASRRRQEKLFF
TRBV5-6 CASSLLNSPLHF
TRBV5-1 CASSGRTGTQRDQPQHF
TRBV9 CASSVVGGAGEQYF
TRBV7-9 CASSAGRETPLHF
TRBV19 CASIKRGGIANTGELFF
TRBV27 CASSFSQVTYEQYF
TRBV30 CALTRGSGNTIYF
TRBV18 CASSSDRRSSPLHF
TRBV4-2 CASSQAPLAGGSSYEQYF
TRBV10-3 CAISARANEQFF